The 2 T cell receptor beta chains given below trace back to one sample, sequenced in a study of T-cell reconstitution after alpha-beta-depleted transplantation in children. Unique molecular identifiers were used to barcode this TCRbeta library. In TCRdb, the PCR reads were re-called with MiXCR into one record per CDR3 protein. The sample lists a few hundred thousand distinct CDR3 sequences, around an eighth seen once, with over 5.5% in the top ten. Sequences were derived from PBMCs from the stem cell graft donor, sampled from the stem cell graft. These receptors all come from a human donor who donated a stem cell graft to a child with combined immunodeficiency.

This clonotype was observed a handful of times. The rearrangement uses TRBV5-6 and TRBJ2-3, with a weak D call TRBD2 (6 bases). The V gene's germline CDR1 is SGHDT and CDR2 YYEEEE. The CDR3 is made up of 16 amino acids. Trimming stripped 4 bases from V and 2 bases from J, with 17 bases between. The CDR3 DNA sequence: TGTGCCAGCAGCAGTGCAGCGTGGCGGGACACAGATACGCAGTATTTT. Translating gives CASSSAAWRDTDTQYF. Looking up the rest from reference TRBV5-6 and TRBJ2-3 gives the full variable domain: DAGVTQSPTHLIKTRGQQVTLRCSPKSGHDTVSWYQQALGQGPQFIFQYYEEEERQRGNFPDRFSGHQFPNYSSELNVNALLLGDSALYLCASSSAAWRDTDTQYFGPGTRLTVL.

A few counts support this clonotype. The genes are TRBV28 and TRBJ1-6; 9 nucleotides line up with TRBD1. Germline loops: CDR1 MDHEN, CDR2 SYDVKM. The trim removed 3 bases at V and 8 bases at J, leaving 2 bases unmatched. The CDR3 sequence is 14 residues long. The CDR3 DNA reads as TGTGCCAGCAGTTTTTGGACAGGGGATTCACCCCTCCACTTT. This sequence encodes CASSFWTGDSPLHF.